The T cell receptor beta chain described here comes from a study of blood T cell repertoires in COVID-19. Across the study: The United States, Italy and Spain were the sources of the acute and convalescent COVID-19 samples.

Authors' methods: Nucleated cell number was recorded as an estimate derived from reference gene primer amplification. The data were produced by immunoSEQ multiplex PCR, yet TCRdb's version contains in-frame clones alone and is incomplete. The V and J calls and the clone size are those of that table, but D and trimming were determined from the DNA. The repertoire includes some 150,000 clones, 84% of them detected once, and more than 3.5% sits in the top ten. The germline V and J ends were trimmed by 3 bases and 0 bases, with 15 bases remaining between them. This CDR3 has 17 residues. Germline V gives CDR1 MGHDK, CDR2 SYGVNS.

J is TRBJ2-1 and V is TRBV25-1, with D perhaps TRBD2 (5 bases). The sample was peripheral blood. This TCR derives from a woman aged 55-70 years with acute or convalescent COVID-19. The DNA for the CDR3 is TGTGCCAGCAGTGACCCCCTCGGGGTCACCTCCTACAATGAGCAGTTCTTC. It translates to CASSDPLGVTSYNEQFF.